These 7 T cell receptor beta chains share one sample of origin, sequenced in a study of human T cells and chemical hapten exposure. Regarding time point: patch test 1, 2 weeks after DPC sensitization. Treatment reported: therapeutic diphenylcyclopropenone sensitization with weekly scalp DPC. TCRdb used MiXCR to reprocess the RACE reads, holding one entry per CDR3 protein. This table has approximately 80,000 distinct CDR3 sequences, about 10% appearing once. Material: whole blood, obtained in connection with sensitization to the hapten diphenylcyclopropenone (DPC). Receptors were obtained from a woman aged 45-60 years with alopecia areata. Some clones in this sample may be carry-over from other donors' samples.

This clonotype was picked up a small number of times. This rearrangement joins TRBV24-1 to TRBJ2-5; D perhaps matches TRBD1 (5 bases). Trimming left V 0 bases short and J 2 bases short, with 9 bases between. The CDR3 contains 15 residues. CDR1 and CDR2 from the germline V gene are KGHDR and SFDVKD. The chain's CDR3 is CATSDLHQGQETQYF. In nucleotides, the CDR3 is TGTGCCACCAGTGATTTGCATCAGGGACAAGAGACCCAGTACTTC.

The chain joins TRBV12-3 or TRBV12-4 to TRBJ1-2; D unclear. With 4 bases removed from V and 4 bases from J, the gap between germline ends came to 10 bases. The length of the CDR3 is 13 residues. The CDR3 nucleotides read TGTGCCAGCAGTTCAACGGGGATCTATGGCTACACCTTC. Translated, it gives CASSSTGIYGYTF.

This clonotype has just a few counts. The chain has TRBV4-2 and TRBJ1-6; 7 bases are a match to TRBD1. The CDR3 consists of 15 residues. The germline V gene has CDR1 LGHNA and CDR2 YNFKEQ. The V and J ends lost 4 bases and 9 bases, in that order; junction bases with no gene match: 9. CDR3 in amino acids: CASSLRDSMGSPLHF. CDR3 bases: TGTGCCAGCAGCCTCCGGGACAGCATGGGTTCACCCCTCCACTTT.

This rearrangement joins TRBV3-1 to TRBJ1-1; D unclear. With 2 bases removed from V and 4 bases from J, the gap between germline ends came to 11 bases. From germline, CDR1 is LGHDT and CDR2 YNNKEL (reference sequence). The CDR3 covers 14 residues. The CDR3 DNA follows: TGTGCCAGCAGCCAACGGGGAGGAGGCACTGAAGCTTTCTTT. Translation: CASSQRGGGTEAFF.

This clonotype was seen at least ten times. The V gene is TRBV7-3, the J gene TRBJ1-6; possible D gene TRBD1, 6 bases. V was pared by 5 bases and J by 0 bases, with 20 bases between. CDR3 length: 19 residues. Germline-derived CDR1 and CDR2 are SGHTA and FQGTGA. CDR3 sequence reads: CASSPPEGGFFSYNSPLHF. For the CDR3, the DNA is TGTGCCAGCAGCCCCCCGGAGGGGGGGTTCTTCTCCTATAATTCACCCCTCCACTTT.

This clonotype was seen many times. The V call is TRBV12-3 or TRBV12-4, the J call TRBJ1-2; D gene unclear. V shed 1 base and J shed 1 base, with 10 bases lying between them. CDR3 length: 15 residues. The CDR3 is CASSLGPPHNYGYTF. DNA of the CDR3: TGTGCCAGCAGTTTAGGGCCCCCTCATAACTATGGCTACACCTTC.

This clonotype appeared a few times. The CDR3 DNA reads as TGTGCCAGCTCACCAAGTGCGGGAACATACGAGCAGTACTTC. Translating it yields CASSPSAGTYEQYF. The genes are TRBV18 and TRBJ2-7, with a weak D call TRBD2 (6 bases). CDR1 KGHSH and CDR2 LQKENI come from the germline V gene. The germline V and J ends were trimmed by 2 bases and 4 bases, with 12 bases remaining between them. The CDR3 consists of 14 residues.